A single sample gave rise to the 12 T cell receptor beta chains below, sequenced in a study of identical twins. One entry per CDR3 protein results from TCRdb running MiXCR on the 5' RACE reads. The data hold about 720,000 distinct CDR3 sequences, with around 8.6% observed a single time. Another study also made use of these data, one on yellow fever vaccine responses in identical twins.

The sequenced material came from PBMCs. The receptors originated from a young woman in good health.

The sample holds a few counts of this clonotype. The chain uses TRBV6-2 or TRBV6-3 and TRBJ2-1, with TRBD1 as a possible D gene (6 bases). The CDR3 covers 15 residues. From germline, CDR1 is MNHEY and CDR2 SVGEGT. Trimming cost V 4 bases and J 6 bases, with 16 bases left between them. CDR3 DNA: TGTGCCAGCAGTTTTATTGGGACATGGTCCAATGAGCAGTTCTTC. Translated: CASSFIGTWSNEQFF.

This clonotype was counted only a few times. This rearrangement joins TRBV2 to TRBJ2-1; 7 bases are shared with TRBD2. The CDR3 loop spans 13 amino acids. Germline loops: CDR1 SNHLY, CDR2 FYNNEI. Trimming cost V 8 bases and J 7 bases; bases outside gene matches: 8. The CDR3 nucleotides are TGTGCCAGCGCGGGAGTCGGAAGGAATGAGCAGTTCTTC. Its protein product is CASAGVGRNEQFF.

This clonotype has at least ten counts. The chain recombines TRBV14 with TRBJ2-7, with D perhaps matching TRBD1 or TRBD2 (5 bases each). Germline V gene lookup returns CDR1 SGHDN and CDR2 FVKESK. Trimming shortened V by 1 base and J by 9 bases, and 16 bases separated the two germline ends. CDR3 size: 14 residues. CDR3 bases: TGTGCCAGCAGCCAAGCAACAGGACTGTCTGGGCAGTACTTC. Protein sequence: CASSQATGLSGQYF.

The chain is built from TRBV3-1 and TRBJ2-1, with 8 positions matching TRBD2. The CDR3 covers 17 residues. The ends lost 1 base at V and 3 bases at J; junction bases unmatched: 8. Germline V CDR1 and CDR2: LGHDT, YNNKEL (reference sequence). The CDR3 DNA reads TGTGCCAGCAGCCAAGCCGCGGCGGGGGGTTACTACAATGAGCAGTTCTTC. Amino acid sequence: CASSQAAAGGYYNEQFF.

There are a few counts of this clonotype. The V and J genes are TRBV28 and TRBJ1-5, with D unresolved. The CDR3 runs to 14 residues. The V gene's germline CDR1 is MDHEN and CDR2 SYDVKM. Trimming stripped 3 bases from V and 7 bases from J, with 13 bases between. The chain's CDR3 is CASSLPVSLQPQHF. The CDR3 DNA follows: TGTGCCAGCAGTTTGCCGGTATCGTTGCAGCCCCAGCATTTT.

This clonotype occurred many times. The gene calls are TRBV20-1 and TRBJ1-2; D is perhaps TRBD1 (6 bases). The CDR3 is made up of 12 amino acids. Germline V gene lookup returns CDR1 DFQATT and CDR2 SNEGSKA (reference sequence). V shed 7 bases and J shed 3 bases, with 12 bases lying between them. The CDR3 DNA is TGCAGTGGGGGGCAAGGGGACTATGGCTACACCTTC. Translating gives CSGGQGDYGYTF.

This clonotype has more than one count but fewer than ten. Its ends do not fully match the called genes, so a read error is possible. The genes are TRBV6-1 and TRBJ2-3; the match to TRBD1 covers 9 bases. CDR3 length equals 13 residues. The V gene's germline CDR1 is MNHNS and CDR2 SASEGT. CDR3: CASTWTGEGKEFF. CDR3 sequence (DNA): TGTGCCAGCACCTGGACAGGGGAGGGAAAGGAATTTTTT.

The V and J genes are TRBV4-3 and TRBJ2-1; TRBD1 or TRBD2 may be the D gene (5 bases each). Trimming took off 1 base at V and 7 bases at J, with 11 bases between the two ends. CDR1 is LGHNA, CDR2 YSLEER, per germline. The CDR3 totals 14 residues. DNA for the CDR3: TGCGCCAGCAGCCAAGGTTTTGAGGGGAATGAGCAGTTCTTC. Translated, it gives CASSQGFEGNEQFF.

The rearrangement links TRBV7-9 to TRBJ2-5; perhaps TRBD2 as D (5 bases). The CDR3 loop spans 13 amino acids. Germline CDR1 is SEHNR and CDR2 is FQNEAQ (reference sequence). V shed 2 bases and J shed 5 bases, with 9 bases lying between them. The DNA of the CDR3 is TGTGCCAGCAGCTTAACTAGTACTGAGACCCAGTACTTC. Translated: CASSLTSTETQYF.

This clonotype turned up a few times. The genes are TRBV20-1 and TRBJ2-5, with 8 bases lining up with TRBD2. Per the germline V gene, CDR1 is DFQATT and CDR2 is SNEGSKA (reference sequence). The CDR3 covers 15 residues. J gave up 4 bases and V 0 bases, and 7 bases lay outside the gene matches. The CDR3: CSARDRISGVETQYF. CDR3 in DNA: TGCAGTGCTAGAGATCGAATTAGCGGGGTAGAGACCCAGTACTTC.

The table lists this clonotype with a few counts. The chain couples TRBV5-1 to TRBJ2-5; D may correspond to TRBD1 or TRBD2 (6 bases each). Germline lookup yields CDR1 SGHRS and CDR2 YFSETQ. This CDR3 spans 15 amino acids. V lost 4 bases and J lost 4, with 17 bases in between. Here the CDR3 reads CASSPLGGAGETQYF. The DNA of the CDR3 is TGCGCCAGCAGCCCACTCGGGGGCGCGGGAGAGACCCAGTACTTC. Full variable domain (remainder filled in from reference TRBV5-1 and TRBJ2-5): KAGVTQTPRYLIKTRGQQVTLSCSPISGHRSVSWYQQTPGQGLQFLFEYFSETQRNKGNFPGRFSGRQFSNSRSEMNVSTLELGDSALYLCASSPLGGAGETQYFGPGTRLLVL.

Concerning this clonotype: This may arise from a read error, as a much more abundant clone is one base away. The chain is built from TRBV7-8 and TRBJ1-5, with 7 bases matching TRBD1. The tail of the sequence fits TRBJ2-3 better, so the J call may be wrong. Per the germline V gene, CDR1 is SGHVS and CDR2 is FQNEAQ. This CDR3 region has 14 residues. CDR3 in DNA: TGTGCCAGCAGTCAGGACAGGCTCAATCAGCCCCAGTATTTT. Translating gives CASSQDRLNQPQYF.